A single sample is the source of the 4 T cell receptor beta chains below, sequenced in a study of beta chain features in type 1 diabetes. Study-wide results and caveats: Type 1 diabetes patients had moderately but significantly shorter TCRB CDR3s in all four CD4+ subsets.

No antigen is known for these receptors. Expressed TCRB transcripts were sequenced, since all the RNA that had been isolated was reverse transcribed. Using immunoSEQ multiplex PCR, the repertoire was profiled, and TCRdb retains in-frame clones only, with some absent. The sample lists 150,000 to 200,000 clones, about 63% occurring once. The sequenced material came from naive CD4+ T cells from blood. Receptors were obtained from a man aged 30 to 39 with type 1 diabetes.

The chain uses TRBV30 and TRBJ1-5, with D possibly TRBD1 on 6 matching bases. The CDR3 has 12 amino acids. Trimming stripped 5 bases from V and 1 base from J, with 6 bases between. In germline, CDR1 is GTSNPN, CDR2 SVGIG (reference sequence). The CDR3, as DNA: TGTGCCTGGGGACAGAGCAATCAGCCCCAGCATTTT. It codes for CAWGQSNQPQHF.

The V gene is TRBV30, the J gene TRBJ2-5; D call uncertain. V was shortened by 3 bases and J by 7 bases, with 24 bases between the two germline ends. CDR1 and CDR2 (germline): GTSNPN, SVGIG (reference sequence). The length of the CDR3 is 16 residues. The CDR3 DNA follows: TGTGCCTGGAGACGTCGGCCAGGAGCGTCCTCTGGGACCCAGTACTTC. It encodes CAWRRRPGASSGTQYF.

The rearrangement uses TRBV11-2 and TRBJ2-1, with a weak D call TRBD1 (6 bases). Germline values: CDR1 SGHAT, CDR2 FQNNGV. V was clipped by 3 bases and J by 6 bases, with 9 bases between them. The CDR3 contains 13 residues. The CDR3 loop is CASSFAGANEQFF. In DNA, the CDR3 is TGTGCCAGCAGCTTTGCAGGGGCCAATGAGCAGTTCTTC.

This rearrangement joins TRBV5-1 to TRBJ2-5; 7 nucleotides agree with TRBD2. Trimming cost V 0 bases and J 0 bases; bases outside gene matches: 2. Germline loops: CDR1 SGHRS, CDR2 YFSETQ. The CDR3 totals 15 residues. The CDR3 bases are TGCGCCAGCAGCTTGGTGGCGGGGGACCAAGAGACCCAGTACTTC. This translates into CASSLVAGDQETQYF.